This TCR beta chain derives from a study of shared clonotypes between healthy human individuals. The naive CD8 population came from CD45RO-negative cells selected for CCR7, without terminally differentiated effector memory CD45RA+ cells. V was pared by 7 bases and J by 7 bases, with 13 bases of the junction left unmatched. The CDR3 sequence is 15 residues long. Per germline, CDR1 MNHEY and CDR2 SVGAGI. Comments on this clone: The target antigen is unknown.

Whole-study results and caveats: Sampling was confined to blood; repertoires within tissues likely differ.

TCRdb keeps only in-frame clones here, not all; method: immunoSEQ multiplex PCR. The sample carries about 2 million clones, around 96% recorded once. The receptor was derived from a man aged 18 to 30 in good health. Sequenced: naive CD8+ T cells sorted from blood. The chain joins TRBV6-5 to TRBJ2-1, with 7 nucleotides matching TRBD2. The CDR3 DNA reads TGTGCCAGCACCCCGGCGGTAGCGGGTTGGAATGAGCAGTTCTTC. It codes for CASTPAVAGWNEQFF.